This T cell receptor beta chain was sequenced during a study of T cell responses to AZD1222 COVID-19 vaccine. General study results and limits: Once two AZD1222 doses were given, Spike-specific TCR breadth and depth went up. It was only after the peak T cell response that any repertoires were sampled. Vaccine-associated CD4 TCRs ranged over spike, dominating at 160-218 and 743-854.

Assay: immunoSEQ multiplex PCR; the TCRdb copy retains only in-frame clones and omits some. The table records 120,000 or so clones, around 90% of them present only once. V lost 7 bases and J lost 5; bases outside the gene matches: 11. The CDR3 has 15 amino acids. Per the germline V gene, CDR1 is SGHRS and CDR2 is YFSETQ. This clone was seen more than once but under ten times. The antigen remains undetermined. V gene TRBV5-1 combines with J gene TRBJ2-5; 10 bases map to TRBD2. Material: peripheral blood, obtained on day 0 of AZD1222 vaccination. The sequence was obtained from an adult in good health. In nucleotides, the CDR3 is TGCGCCAGCCGGGTAGCGGGGGGACTTAGGGAGACCCAGTACTTC. As protein: CASRVAGGLRETQYF.